This T cell receptor beta chain was sequenced for a study of cytotoxic CD8 clonotypes in ibrutinib-treated CLL. The data were produced by immunoSEQ multiplex PCR, yet TCRdb's version contains in-frame clones alone and is incomplete. The table shows 65,000 to 90,000 clones, with approximately 87% occurring only once. Germline loops: CDR1 SGHRS, CDR2 YFSETQ. Trimming removed 1 base from V and 4 bases from J; junction bases left unmatched: 2. The CDR3 is made up of 14 amino acids. This clonotype was obtained from a human donor with chronic lymphocytic leukemia. The input for sequencing was PBMCs, taken after 24 months of ibrutinib treatment. V and J are TRBV5-1 and TRBJ2-1; TRBD2 matches at 7 bases. The CDR3 protein is CASSLRGVYNEQFF. DNA for the CDR3: TGCGCCAGCAGCTTGCGGGGGGTATACAATGAGCAGTTCTTC.